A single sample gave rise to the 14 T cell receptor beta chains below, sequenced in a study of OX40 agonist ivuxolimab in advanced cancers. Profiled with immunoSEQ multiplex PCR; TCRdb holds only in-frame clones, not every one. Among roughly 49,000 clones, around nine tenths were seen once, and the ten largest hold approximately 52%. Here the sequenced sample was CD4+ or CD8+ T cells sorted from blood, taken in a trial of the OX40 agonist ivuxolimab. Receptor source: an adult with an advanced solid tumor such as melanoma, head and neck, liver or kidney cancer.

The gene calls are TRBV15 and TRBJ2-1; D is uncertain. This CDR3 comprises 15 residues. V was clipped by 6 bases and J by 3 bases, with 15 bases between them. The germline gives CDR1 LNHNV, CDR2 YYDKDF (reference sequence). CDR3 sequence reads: CATRQAGGFYNEQFF. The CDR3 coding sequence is TGTGCCACCAGGCAGGCAGGCGGCTTCTACAATGAGCAGTTCTTC.

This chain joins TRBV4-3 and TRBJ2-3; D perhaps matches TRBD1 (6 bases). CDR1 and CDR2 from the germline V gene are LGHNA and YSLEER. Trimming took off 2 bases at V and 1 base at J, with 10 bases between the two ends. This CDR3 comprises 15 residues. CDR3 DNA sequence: TGCGCCAGCAGCCAACAGGGGAAAGGCACAGATACGCAGTATTTT. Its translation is CASSQQGKGTDTQYF.

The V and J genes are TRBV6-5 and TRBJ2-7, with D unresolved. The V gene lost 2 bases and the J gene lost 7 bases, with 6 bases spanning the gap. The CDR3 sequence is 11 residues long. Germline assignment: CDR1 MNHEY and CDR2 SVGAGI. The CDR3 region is CASSYSLEQYF. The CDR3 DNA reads TGTGCCAGCAGTTACAGCCTGGAGCAGTACTTC.

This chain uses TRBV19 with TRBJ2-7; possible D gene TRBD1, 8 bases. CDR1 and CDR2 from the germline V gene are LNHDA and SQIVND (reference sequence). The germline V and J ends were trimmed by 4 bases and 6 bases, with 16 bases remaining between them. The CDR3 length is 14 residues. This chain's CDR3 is CASSTQGGSREQYF. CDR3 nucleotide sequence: TGTGCCAGTAGTACACAGGGGGGGTCGCGCGAGCAGTACTTC.

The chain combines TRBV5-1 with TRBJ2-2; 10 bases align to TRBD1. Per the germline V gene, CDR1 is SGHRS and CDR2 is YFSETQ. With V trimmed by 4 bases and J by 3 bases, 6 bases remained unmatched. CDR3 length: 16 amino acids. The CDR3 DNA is TGCGCCAGCAGCATCGCCGGGACAGGGGACACCGGGGAGCTGTTTTTT. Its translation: CASSIAGTGDTGELFF. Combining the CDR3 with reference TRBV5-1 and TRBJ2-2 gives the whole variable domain KAGVTQTPRYLIKTRGQQVTLSCSPISGHRSVSWYQQTPGQGLQFLFEYFSETQRNKGNFPGRFSGRQFSNSRSEMNVSTLELGDSALYLCASSIAGTGDTGELFFGEGSRLTVL.

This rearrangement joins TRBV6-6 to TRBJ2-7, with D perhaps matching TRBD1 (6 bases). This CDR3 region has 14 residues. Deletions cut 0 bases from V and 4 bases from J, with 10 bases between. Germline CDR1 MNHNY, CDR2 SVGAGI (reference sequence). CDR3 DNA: TGTGCCAGCAGTTACTCAACAACAGGGTACGAGCAGTACTTC. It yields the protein CASSYSTTGYEQYF.

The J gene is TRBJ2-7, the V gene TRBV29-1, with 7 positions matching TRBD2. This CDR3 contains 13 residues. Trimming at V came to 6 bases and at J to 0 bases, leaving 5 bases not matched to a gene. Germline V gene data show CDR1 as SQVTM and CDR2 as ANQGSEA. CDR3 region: CSVGGVSSYEQYF. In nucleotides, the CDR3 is TGCAGCGTGGGGGGGGTGAGCTCCTACGAGCAGTACTTC.

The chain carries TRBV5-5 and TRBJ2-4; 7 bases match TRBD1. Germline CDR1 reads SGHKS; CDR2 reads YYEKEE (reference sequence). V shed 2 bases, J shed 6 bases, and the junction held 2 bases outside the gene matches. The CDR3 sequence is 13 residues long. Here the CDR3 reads CASSLQGLNIQYF. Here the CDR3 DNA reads TGTGCCAGCAGCTTACAGGGGTTAAACATTCAGTACTTC.

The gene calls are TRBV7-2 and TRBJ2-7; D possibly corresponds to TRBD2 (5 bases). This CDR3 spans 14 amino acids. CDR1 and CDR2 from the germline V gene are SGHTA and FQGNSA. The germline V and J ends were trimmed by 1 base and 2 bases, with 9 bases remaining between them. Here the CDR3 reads CASSLESGPYEQYF. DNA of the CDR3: TGTGCCAGCAGCTTAGAGAGCGGTCCCTACGAGCAGTACTTC.

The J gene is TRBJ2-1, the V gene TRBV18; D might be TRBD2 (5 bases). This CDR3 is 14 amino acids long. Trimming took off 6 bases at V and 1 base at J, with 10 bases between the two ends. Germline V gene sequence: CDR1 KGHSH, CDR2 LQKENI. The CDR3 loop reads CASSPGVSYNEQFF. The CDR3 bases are TGTGCCAGCTCGCCCGGGGTATCCTACAATGAGCAGTTCTTC.

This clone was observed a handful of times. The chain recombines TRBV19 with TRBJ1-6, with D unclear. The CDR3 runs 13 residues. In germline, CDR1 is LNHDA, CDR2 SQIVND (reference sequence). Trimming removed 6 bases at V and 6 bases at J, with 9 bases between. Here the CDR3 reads CASREGVNSPLHF. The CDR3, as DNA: TGTGCCAGTAGGGAGGGAGTTAATTCACCCCTCCACTTT.

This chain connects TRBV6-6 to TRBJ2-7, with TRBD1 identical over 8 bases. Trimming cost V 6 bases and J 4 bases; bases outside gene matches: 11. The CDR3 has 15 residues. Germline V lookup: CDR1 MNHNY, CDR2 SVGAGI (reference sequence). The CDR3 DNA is TGTGCCAGCAGACTCGGACAGGGAAATAGGTACGAGCAGTACTTC. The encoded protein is CASRLGQGNRYEQYF.

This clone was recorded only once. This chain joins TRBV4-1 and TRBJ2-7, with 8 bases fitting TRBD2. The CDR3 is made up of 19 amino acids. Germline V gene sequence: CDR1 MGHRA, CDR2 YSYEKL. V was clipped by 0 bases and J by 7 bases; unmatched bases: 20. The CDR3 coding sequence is TGCGCCAGCAGCCAAGAAGACCCACCTGCCGGGACTAGTCTGGGGGAGCAGTACTTC. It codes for CASSQEDPPAGTSLGEQYF.

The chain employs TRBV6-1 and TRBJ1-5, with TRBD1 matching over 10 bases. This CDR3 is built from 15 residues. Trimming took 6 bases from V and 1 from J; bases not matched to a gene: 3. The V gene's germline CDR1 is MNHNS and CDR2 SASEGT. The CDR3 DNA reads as TGTGCCAGCAGGACAGGGGGCGAAAGCAATCAGCCCCAGCATTTT. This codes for CASRTGGESNQPQHF.